This record covers a single T cell receptor beta chain. The data belong to a study of blood T cell repertoires in COVID-19. Clones were sequenced by immunoSEQ multiplex PCR, and TCRdb holds only the in-frame ones, with some missing. The sample carries about 200,000 clones, 80% to 95% recorded once. The CDR3 is 18 residues long. The J segment lost 0 bases and the V segment lost 1 base, leaving 11 bases of the junction unmatched. Per the germline V gene, CDR1 is LNHNV and CDR2 is YYDKDF (reference sequence). The sequence was collected from a man aged 55 to 70 with COVID-19, enrolled during active disease. Sequenced sample: peripheral blood. V gene TRBV15 combines with J gene TRBJ1-2, with 7 bases lining up with TRBD1. DNA for the CDR3: TGTGCCACCAGCAGAGGAAACAGGGGACCCCTAGCTAACTATGGCTACACCTTC. The encoded protein is CATSRGNRGPLANYGYTF.